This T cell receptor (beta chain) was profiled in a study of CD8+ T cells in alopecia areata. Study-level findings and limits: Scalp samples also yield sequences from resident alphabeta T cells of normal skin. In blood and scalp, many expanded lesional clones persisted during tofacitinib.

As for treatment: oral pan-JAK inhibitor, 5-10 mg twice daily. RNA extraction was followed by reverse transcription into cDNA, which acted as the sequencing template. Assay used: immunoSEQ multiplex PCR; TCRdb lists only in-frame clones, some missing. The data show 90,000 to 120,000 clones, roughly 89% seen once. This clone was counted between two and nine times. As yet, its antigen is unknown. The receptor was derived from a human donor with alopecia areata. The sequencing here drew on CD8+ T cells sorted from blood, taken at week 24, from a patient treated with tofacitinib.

CDR3 coding DNA: TGTGCCAGCAGCTTTCCAGGGCAGAGGGGTTTCGGCAATGAGCAGTTCTTC. Its translation: CASSFPGQRGFGNEQFF. V and J are TRBV7-9 and TRBJ2-1; D assignment may be TRBD1 or TRBD2 (5 bases each). Trimming cost V 3 bases and J 6 bases, with 21 bases left between them. Germline V lookup: CDR1 SEHNR, CDR2 FQNEAQ (reference sequence). The CDR3 runs to 17 residues.